The entry below describes one TCR beta chain. The antigen is not known. CDR1 is MNHNS, CDR2 SASEGT, per germline. V trimming: 0 bases; J trimming: 3 bases; junction bases outside the gene matches: 8. This CDR3 has 17 amino acids. Clones were sequenced by immunoSEQ multiplex PCR, and TCRdb holds only the in-frame ones, with some missing. This sample has about 24,000 clones; 95% to 96% occur once, and the top ten carry just under 9.5%. Each donor contributed about 100,000 T cells on average, unsorted. This entry belongs to a study of T cells in tuberculosis. General study results and limits: GMM-specific TCRs were nearer to active tuberculosis alpha repertoires, suggesting expansion.

Sequenced sample: PBMCs. The genes are TRBV6-1 and TRBJ2-7; the match to TRBD1 covers 10 bases. This TCR came from a donor between 10 and 35 years old with latent tuberculosis or without tuberculosis infection. The CDR3 loop reads CASSEAGTGAPIYEQYF. CDR3 coding DNA: TGTGCCAGCAGTGAAGCGGGGACAGGGGCCCCTATCTACGAGCAGTACTTC.